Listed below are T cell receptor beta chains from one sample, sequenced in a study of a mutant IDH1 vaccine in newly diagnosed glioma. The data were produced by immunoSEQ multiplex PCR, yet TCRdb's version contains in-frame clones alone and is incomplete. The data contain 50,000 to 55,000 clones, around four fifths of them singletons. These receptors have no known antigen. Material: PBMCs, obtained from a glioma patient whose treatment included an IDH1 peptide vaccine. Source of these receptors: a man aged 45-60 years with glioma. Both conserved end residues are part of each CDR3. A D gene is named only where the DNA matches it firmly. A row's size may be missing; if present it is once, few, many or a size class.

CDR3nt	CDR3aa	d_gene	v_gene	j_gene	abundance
TGTGCCAGCAGTCCCTTCGACCCAACTAATGAAAAACTGTTTTTT	CASSPFDPTNEKLFF	NA	TRBV27	TRBJ1-4	NA
TGTGCCAGTAGGCCAGACCCACAGGGGGGAAAACTGTTTTTT	CASRPDPQGGKLFF	TRBD1	TRBV19	TRBJ1-4	NA
TGTGCCACCAGCAGGGTGGGACGTCTGAATCAGCCCCAGCATTTT	CATSRVGRLNQPQHF	NA	TRBV15	TRBJ1-5	NA
TGTGCCAGCTCAGCATCCAGGGGGGACACTGAAGCTTTCTTT	CASSASRGDTEAFF	TRBD1	TRBV18	TRBJ1-1	NA
TGTGCCAGCAGCGTAACATACCAGCTTAACTATGGCTACACCTTC	CASSVTYQLNYGYTF	NA	TRBV5-4	TRBJ1-2	NA
TGTGCCACCAGCAGAGGACGGGCGGGAGAGACCCAGTACTTC	CATSRGRAGETQYF	NA	TRBV15	TRBJ2-5	NA
TGTGCCAGCAGCTTGATCGGAGGGAGCTCCTACGAGCAGTACTTC	CASSLIGGSSYEQYF	NA	TRBV7-2	TRBJ2-7	NA
TGTGCCAGCAGCCAACTGACAGGGTCCAATGAGCAGTTCTTC	CASSQLTGSNEQFF	TRBD1	TRBV4-2	TRBJ2-1	once
TGCGCCAGCTACCTCTCAGGGGGGTCCTACAATGAGCAGTTCTTC	CASYLSGGSYNEQFF	NA	TRBV5-1	TRBJ2-1	NA
TGTGCCAGCAGCTTGAAATTGACTGCCGGGGAGCTGTTTTTT	CASSLKLTAGELFF	NA	TRBV5-6	TRBJ2-2	once
TGTGCCAGCAGTGAATTAGGACAGGGCTACGAGCAGTACTTC	CASSELGQGYEQYF	TRBD1	TRBV6-1	TRBJ2-7	few
TGTGCCAGCAGCCAAGATGCGATTTCCTACGAGCAGTACTTC	CASSQDAISYEQYF	NA	TRBV4-2	TRBJ2-7	once
TGTGCCAGTAGTATAGGGGCAGGCGGTAGCAATCAGCCCCAGCATTTT	CASSIGAGGSNQPQHF	NA	TRBV19	TRBJ1-5	NA
TGTGCCAGCTCACAGAACACCGGGGAGCTGTTTTTT	CASSQNTGELFF	NA	TRBV25-1	TRBJ2-2	NA
TGTGCCTGGAGTGGGGACATGGTAAAACTGTTTTTT	CAWSGDMVKLFF	NA	TRBV30	TRBJ1-4	few
TGTGCCAGCAGCTTAGACCGTCGACAGGGGGATGGCTACACCTTC	CASSLDRRQGDGYTF	TRBD1	TRBV7-2	TRBJ1-2	NA
TGTGCCAGCAGCTTATACCCGAGGGATACGCAGTATTTT	CASSLYPRDTQYF	NA	TRBV7-3	TRBJ2-3	NA
TGTGCCAGTAGTTCATGGACAGGAACCACTGAAGCTTTCTTT	CASSSWTGTTEAFF	TRBD1	TRBV19	TRBJ1-1	NA
TGTGCCAGCAGTGGGGACACGAGGAATTCACCCCTCCACTTT	CASSGDTRNSPLHF	NA	TRBV2	TRBJ1-6	NA
TGTGCCACGGATGGACAGGTCTCAGGGGGAATCTATGGCTACACCTTC	CATDGQVSGGIYGYTF	TRBD1	TRBV19	TRBJ1-2	once
TGTGCCAGCAGTGGGTCAGGGTTGCAGCCCCAGCATTTT	CASSGSGLQPQHF	NA	TRBV2	TRBJ1-5	NA
TGTGCCAGCAGTTTGAAAGGGGGAAACACTGAAGCTTTCTTT	CASSLKGGNTEAFF	NA	TRBV6-5	TRBJ1-1	NA